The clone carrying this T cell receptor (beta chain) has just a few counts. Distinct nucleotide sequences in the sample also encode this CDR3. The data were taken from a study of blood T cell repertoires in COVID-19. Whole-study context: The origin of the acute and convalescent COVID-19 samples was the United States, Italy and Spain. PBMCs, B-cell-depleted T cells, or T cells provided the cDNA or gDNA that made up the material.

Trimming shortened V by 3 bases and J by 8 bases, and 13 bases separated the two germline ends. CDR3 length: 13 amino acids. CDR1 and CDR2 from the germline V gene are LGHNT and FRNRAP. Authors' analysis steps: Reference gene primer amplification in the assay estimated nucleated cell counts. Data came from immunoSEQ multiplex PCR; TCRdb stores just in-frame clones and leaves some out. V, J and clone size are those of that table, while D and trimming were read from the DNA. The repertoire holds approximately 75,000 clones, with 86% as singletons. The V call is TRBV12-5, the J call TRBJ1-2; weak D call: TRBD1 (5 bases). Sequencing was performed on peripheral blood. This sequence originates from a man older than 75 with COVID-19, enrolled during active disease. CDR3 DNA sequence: TGTGCTAGTGGTTTCGGGGGAATTTACGGCTACACCTTC. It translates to CASGFGGIYGYTF.